This T cell receptor (beta chain) was sequenced for a study of T-cell memory formation after mild COVID-19 (dated by TCRdb to 2020 to 2022). With respect to the entire study: TCR sequence clusters from the two donors were found to be largely donor specific. T-cell clones expanding and contracting after mild COVID-19 in two donors were tracked by longitudinal TCRalpha and TCRbeta repertoire sequencing. The cohort was made up of two young adult volunteers, one female and one male, who were previously healthy. General findings and caveats noted by the study authors: Clones that contracted from day 15 to 85 showed balanced CD4/CD8 phenotypes, whereas a second wave of clones that expanded from day 15 to 37 leaned towards CD4+. Some responding clones were found in pre-infection memory, which suggests that pre-existing cross-reactive memory T cells took part in the SARS-CoV-2 response. SARS-CoV-2 specificity of the second-wave clones peaking on day 37 was not confirmed. Contracting CD4+ clones were located mainly in the CM and EM memory subsets, whereas CD8+ clones were found to be enriched in EMRA. The study included only two mild cases, and larger cohorts that include severe cases with pre-infection samples were judged to be necessary.

V was cut back by 6 bases and J by 6 bases, leaving a gap of 12 bases between them. CDR3 length: 12 amino acids, cysteine to phenylalanine. Just the 36-base CDR3 DNA is kept, in frame starting at base 1. CDR1 and CDR2, per the germline V gene, are SNHLY and FYNNEI. The reads were generated on an Illumina NovaSeq 6000. TCRalpha and TCRbeta cDNA libraries were constructed by 5'RACE with constant-segment primers, with sample barcodes and unique molecular identifiers being introduced. RNA was extracted from every sample with Trizol reagent. Amplification of the libraries took two PCR steps, and the second step added a second sample barcode plus Illumina TruSeq adapters. Sequencing of libraries was performed on an Illumina NovaSeq with 2 x 150 bp paired-end reads. The study's processing was this. Reads were demultiplexed and collapsed into UMI-guided consensus sequences with migec v1.2.7. Using mixcr v2.1.11, UMI consensuses were aligned to TRA and TRB V and J templates and then assembled into clonotypes. Expanded or contracted clonotypes were those called significant by both edgeR and NoisET, with noise models trained on biological replicates. edgeR calls used a false discovery rate-adjusted p below 0.01 and a log2 fold-change threshold of 1. As an exploratory analysis of dynamics, max-normalized trajectories of the 1000 most abundant clonotypes were examined with PCA combined with hierarchical clustering. Separately sequenced CD4+ and CD8+ repertoires were used to assign the CD4 or CD8 phenotype of responding clones. Using fastp at Q25 and MiXCR, TCRdb reprocessed the public reads and kept productive beta chains. Rows are unified per CDR3 protein, each entry keeping the most common DNA and genes. These V and J calls rely on TCRdb rather than the paper's analysis. The sample table holds about 540,000 distinct CDR3 sequences, of which just over 20% were seen once. Together, the top ten hold approximately 12% of the sample.

Ficoll-Paque density gradient centrifugation was used to isolate PBMCs. A remark on this clonotype: What this receptor recognizes is not known. No much larger clonotype is one base removed from it; base qualities were not supplied.

The TCR sequence derives from an adult woman who had mild COVID-19 (a few samples of this study predate the infection). The sample titles of this study are shuffled in the database, so cell type and time point are left out; the donor was told from shared clones. Sequenced material: PBMCs or a T cell subset sorted from them (not recorded which). Here the chain combines TRBV2 and TRBJ2-7; the D segment cannot be called with confidence. The nucleotides are TGTGCCAGCAGCCGCATGGGTATCGAGCAGTACTTC. Its protein reads: CASSRMGIEQYF.